The 14 T cell receptor beta chains listed next were all sequenced from one sample in a study of cytomegalovirus exposure and HLA in healthy donors. PCR used 60 Vbeta primers and 13 Jbeta primers. Using immunoSEQ multiplex PCR, the repertoire was profiled, and TCRdb retains in-frame clones only, with some absent. The table includes about 140,000 clones, over 60% detected once. Sequenced: PBMCs. The receptors stem from a man aged 35 to 55 in good health and CMV-seronegative.

A note on this clone: This CDR3 is also generated by other DNA sequences in the sample. The rearrangement links TRBV5-4 to TRBJ2-2, with 15 bases aligning to TRBD2. CDR3 size: 19 residues. Per the germline V gene, CDR1 is SGHNT and CDR2 is YYREEE (reference sequence). V was clipped by 4 bases and J by 4 bases; unmatched bases: 11. The CDR3 sequence: CASSPPGLAGGRGTGELFF. The CDR3 DNA follows: TGTGCCAGCAGCCCCCCGGGACTAGCGGGAGGCCGGGGCACCGGGGAGCTGTTTTTT.

The chain employs TRBV5-1 and TRBJ2-6; 10 bases agree with TRBD1. CDR1 SGHRS and CDR2 YFSETQ come from the germline V gene. The CDR3 is 16 amino acids. The ends lost 6 bases at V and 2 bases at J; junction bases unmatched: 5. The CDR3 nucleotides are TGCGCCAGCAATACGGGGACAGGGGCTGGGGCCAACGTCCTGACTTTC. As protein: CASNTGTGAGANVLTF.

The genes are TRBV18 and TRBJ2-1, with 7 bases identical to TRBD2. CDR1 is KGHSH, CDR2 LQKENI, per germline. The junction had 12 bases not matched to a gene; V was cut back by 3 bases and J by 7 bases. This CDR3 has 16 amino acids. In DNA, the CDR3 is TGTGCCAGCTCACCGCCGACTAGCCCGGATATGAATGAGCAGTTCTTC. It is translated as CASSPPTSPDMNEQFF.

The chain links TRBV7-3 to TRBJ2-1; 7 bases align to TRBD2. Looked up from germline, CDR1 is SGHTA and CDR2 is FQGTGA. The V gene end was trimmed by 3 bases and the J gene end by 1 base; junction bases not matched to a gene: 0. The CDR3 is made up of 14 amino acids. The CDR3 here is CASSLGGSYNEQFF. DNA for the CDR3: TGTGCCAGCAGCTTGGGGGGGTCCTACAATGAGCAGTTCTTC.

The chain carries TRBV6-5 and TRBJ1-1; the D is unclear. With 5 bases removed from V and 0 bases from J, the gap between germline ends came to 7 bases. The CDR3 runs 13 residues. The germline V gene encodes CDR1 MNHEY and CDR2 SVGAGI. CDR3 sequence: CASSRVVNTEAFF. DNA of the CDR3: TGTGCCAGCAGTCGTGTAGTGAACACTGAAGCTTTCTTT.

The chain is built from TRBV11-3 and TRBJ2-5, with 7 bases fitting TRBD2. Per germline, CDR1 SGHNT and CDR2 YENEEA. Trimming at V came to 2 bases and at J to 5 bases, leaving 2 bases not matched to a gene. This CDR3 has 13 residues. The DNA of the CDR3 is TGTGCCAGCAGCTTACAGGGAGGGGAGACCCAGTACTTC. Protein product: CASSLQGGETQYF.

The chain couples TRBV4-1 to TRBJ2-7, with D unclear. CDR1 is MGHRA and CDR2 is YSYEKL in the germline V gene. The ends were cut back, 0 bases at V and 4 bases at J, with 13 bases in the middle. The CDR3 length is 15 residues. The CDR3 DNA is TGCGCCAGCAGCCAAGATATCCATCTAGGTTACGAGCAGTACTTC. This encodes CASSQDIHLGYEQYF.

The chain uses TRBV29-1 and TRBJ1-2; D not resolved. V lost 4 bases and J 0 bases, leaving 9 bases between the germline ends. CDR1 and CDR2 (germline): SQVTM, ANQGSEA. The CDR3 loop spans 13 amino acids. CDR3 in DNA: TGCAGCGTTGTGCACCGAGCTAACTATGGCTACACCTTC. It codes for CSVVHRANYGYTF.

The rearrangement joins TRBV7-9 to TRBJ2-7; D is unresolved. This CDR3 is 12 amino acids long. The V and J ends lost 3 bases and 2 bases respectively, with 5 bases between them. The germline V gene encodes CDR1 SEHNR and CDR2 FQNEAQ (reference sequence). CDR3 sequence (DNA): TGTGCCAGCAGCTTCGGAGCCTACGAGCAGTACTTC. Residues: CASSFGAYEQYF.

The chain recombines TRBV6-5 with TRBJ2-7; no clear D. This CDR3 has 13 amino acids. Trimming cost V 5 bases and J 8 bases, with 16 bases left between them. The germline CDR1 and CDR2 sequences are MNHEY and SVGAGI. The CDR3 protein is CASSPPKLGQQYF. In nucleotides, the CDR3 is TGTGCCAGCAGTCCACCCAAACTCGGTCAGCAGTACTTC.

The rearrangement links TRBV15 to TRBJ2-2; TRBD2 agrees at 9 bases. The germline gives CDR1 LNHNV, CDR2 YYDKDF (reference sequence). V shed 2 bases and J 3 bases; nucleotides not matched to a gene: 7. CDR3 size: 17 residues. CDR3 coding DNA: TGTGCCACCAGCAGACAATTAGCGGGAGTGGACACCGGGGAGCTGTTTTTT. It translates to CATSRQLAGVDTGELFF. The whole variable domain, filled in from reference TRBV15 and TRBJ2-2, reads DAMVIQNPRYQVTQFGKPVTLSCSQTLNHNVMYWYQQKSSQAPKLLFHYYDKDFNNEADTPDNFQSRRPNTSFCFLDIRSPGLGDTAMYLCATSRQLAGVDTGELFFGEGSRLTVL.

This chain links TRBV5-1 with TRBJ1-1; possibly TRBD1 for D (6 bases). Germline V lookup: CDR1 SGHRS, CDR2 YFSETQ. This CDR3 contains 15 residues. Trimming stripped 4 bases from V and 1 base from J, with 14 bases between. For the CDR3, the DNA is TGCGCCAGCAGCGTAACGGGACACCCGAACACTGAAGCTTTCTTT. This gives the protein CASSVTGHPNTEAFF.

The rearrangement uses TRBV28 and TRBJ2-3, with D maybe TRBD2 (5 bases). The CDR3 sequence is 15 residues long. The V and J ends lost 5 bases and 3 bases respectively, with 15 bases between them. The germline CDR1 and CDR2 sequences are MDHEN and SYDVKM. The CDR3 sequence is CASSPPVRGTDTQYF. The CDR3, as DNA: TGTGCCAGCAGTCCCCCCGTACGCGGGACAGATACGCAGTATTTT.

The chain uses TRBV7-8 and TRBJ2-7; 7 bases align to TRBD2. The CDR3 loop spans 15 amino acids. After removal of 3 bases from V and 6 bases from J, the junction contained 11 bases not matched to a gene. From germline, CDR1 is SGHVS and CDR2 FQNEAQ. The CDR3 bases are TGTGCCAGCAGCTTCGCCGGGACTATCGGGGCCGAGCAGTACTTC. This codes for CASSFAGTIGAEQYF.